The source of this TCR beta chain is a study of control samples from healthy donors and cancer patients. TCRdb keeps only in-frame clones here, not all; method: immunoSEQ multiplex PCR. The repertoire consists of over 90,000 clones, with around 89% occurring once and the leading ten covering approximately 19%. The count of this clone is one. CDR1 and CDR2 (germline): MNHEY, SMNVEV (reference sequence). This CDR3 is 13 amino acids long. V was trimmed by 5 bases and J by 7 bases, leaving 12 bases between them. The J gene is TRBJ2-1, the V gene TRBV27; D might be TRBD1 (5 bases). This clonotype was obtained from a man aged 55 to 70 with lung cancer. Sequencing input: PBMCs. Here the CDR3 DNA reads TGTGCCAGCAGTGAATACACAGGAAATGAGCAGTTCTTC. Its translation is CASSEYTGNEQFF.